This TCR beta chain was retrieved from a study of T cell responses to AZD1222 COVID-19 vaccine. Trimming left V 3 bases short and J 5 bases short, with 22 bases between. The V gene's germline CDR1 is LGHNA and CDR2 YNFKEQ. The CDR3 sequence is 18 residues long. Using immunoSEQ multiplex PCR, the repertoire was profiled, and TCRdb retains in-frame clones only, with some absent. The table records about 100,000 clones, about 87% of them present only once. The chain has TRBV4-2 and TRBJ1-4, with unresolved D. This clonotype was obtained from an adult in good health. Source: peripheral blood, taken on day 0 of MenACWY control vaccination. Written as DNA, the CDR3 is TGTGCCAGCAGCCAGCGCTACGTAGGTTTGGGTCAAAATGAAAAACTGTTTTTT. Translation gives CASSQRYVGLGQNEKLFF.